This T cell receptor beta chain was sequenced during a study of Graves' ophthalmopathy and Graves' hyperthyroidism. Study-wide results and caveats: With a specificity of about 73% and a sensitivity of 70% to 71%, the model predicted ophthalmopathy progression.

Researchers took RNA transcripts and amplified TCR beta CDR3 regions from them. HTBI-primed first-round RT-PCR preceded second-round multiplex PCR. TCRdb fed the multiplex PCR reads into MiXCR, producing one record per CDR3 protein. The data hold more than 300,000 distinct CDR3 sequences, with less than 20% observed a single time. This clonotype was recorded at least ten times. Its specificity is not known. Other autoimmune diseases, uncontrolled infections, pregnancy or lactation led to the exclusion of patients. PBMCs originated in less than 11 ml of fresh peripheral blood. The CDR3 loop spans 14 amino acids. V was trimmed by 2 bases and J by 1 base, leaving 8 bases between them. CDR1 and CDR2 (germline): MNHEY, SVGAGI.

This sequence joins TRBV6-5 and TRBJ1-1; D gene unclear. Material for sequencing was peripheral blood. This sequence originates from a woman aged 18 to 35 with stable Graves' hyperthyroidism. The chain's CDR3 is CASSYQEGNTEAFF. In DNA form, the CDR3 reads TGTGCCAGCAGTTACCAAGAAGGGAACACTGAAGCTTTCTTT.